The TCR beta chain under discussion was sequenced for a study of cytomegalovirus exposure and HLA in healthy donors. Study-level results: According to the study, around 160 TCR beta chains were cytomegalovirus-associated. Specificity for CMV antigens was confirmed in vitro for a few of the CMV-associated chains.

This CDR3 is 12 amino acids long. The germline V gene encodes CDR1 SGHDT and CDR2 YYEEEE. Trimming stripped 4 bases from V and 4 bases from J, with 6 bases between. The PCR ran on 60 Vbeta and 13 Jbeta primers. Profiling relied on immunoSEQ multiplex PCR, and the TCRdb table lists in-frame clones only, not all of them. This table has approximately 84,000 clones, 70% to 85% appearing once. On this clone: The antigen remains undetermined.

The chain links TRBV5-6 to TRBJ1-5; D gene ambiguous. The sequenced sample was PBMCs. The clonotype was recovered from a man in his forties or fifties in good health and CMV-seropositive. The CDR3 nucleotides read TGTGCCAGCAGCCGTCTAAATCAGCCCCAGCATTTT. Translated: CASSRLNQPQHF.